This entry concerns a single T cell receptor beta chain. Sequencing was performed with immunoSEQ multiplex PCR; in TCRdb, only in-frame clones are kept and a portion is missing. The sample has about 93,000 clones; 95% are singletons. This record belongs to a study of technical replicates of blood from a few donors. The TCR sequence derives from a human donor in good health. Material: T cells isolated from PBMCs.

The CDR3 is CASLNHRGLYEQYF. CDR3 in DNA: TGTGCCAGCTTAAATCACAGGGGCTTATACGAGCAGTACTTC. This chain joins TRBV28 and TRBJ2-7; 7 bases fit TRBD1. The CDR3 is 14 residues long. V shed 8 bases, J shed 4 bases, and the junction held 11 bases outside the gene matches. Germline V CDR1 and CDR2: MDHEN, SYDVKM.